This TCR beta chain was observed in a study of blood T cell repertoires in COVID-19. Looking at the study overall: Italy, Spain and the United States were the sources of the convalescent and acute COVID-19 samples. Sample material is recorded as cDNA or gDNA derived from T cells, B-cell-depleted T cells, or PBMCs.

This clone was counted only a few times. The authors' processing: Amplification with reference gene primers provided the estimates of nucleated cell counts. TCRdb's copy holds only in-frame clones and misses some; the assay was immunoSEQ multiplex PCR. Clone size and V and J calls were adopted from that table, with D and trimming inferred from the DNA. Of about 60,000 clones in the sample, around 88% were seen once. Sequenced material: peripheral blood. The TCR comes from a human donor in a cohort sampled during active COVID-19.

CDR3 amino acids: CASSEVDRLYGYTF. The CDR3, as DNA: TGTGCCAGCAGTGAAGTGGACAGGCTCTATGGCTACACCTTC. The V call is TRBV2, the J call TRBJ1-2; 7 bases agree with TRBD1. Germline V gene lookup returns CDR1 SNHLY and CDR2 FYNNEI. The CDR3 has 14 residues. The ends lost 1 base at V and 4 bases at J; junction bases unmatched: 3.